This T cell receptor (beta chain) was sequenced for a study of T cell repertoires in aging, cancer and after chemotherapy. The wider study: Pre- and post-chemotherapy samples were paired from glioblastoma patients treated with temozolomide-based therapy. About 9 million TCR reads were in the whole dataset.

The template was genomic DNA from peripheral blood, not RNA. Germline V lookup: CDR1 LNHDA, CDR2 SQIVND (reference sequence). V dropped 7 bases and J dropped 0; count of bases not matched to a gene: 5. The CDR3 is 15 residues long. Study results and caveats: In healthy donors, age-related TCR diversity loss mainly reflected lost richness.

By share, this clonotype counts as medium-sized (0.01 to 0.1%). Its antigen is as yet unknown. Multiplex touch-down PCR with TRB-A/B primers amplified rearranged V-D-J TRB sequences. MiXCR was run by TCRdb on the multiplex PCR reads, yielding one entry per CDR3 protein. The sample includes approximately 1,300 distinct CDR3 sequences, around a fifth seen only once; the top ten take roughly 71%. The source is a human donor with a solid tumor. The specimen was blood. The chain is built from TRBV19 and TRBJ1-2; the match to TRBD1 covers 10 bases. CDR3 nucleotides: TGTGCCAGTAACCCCGGACAGGGGGCTAACTATGGCTACACCTTC. Protein sequence: CASNPGQGANYGYTF.